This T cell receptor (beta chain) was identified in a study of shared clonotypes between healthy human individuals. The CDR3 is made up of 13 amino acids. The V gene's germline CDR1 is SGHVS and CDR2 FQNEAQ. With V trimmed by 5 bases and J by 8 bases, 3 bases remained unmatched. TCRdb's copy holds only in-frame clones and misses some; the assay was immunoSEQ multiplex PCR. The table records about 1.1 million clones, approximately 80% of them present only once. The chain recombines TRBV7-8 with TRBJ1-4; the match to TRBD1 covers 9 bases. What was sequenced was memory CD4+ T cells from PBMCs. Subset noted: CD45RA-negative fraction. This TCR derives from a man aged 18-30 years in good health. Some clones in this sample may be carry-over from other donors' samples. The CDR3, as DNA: TGTGCCAGCAGCCCCGGACAGGGGGAAAAACTGTTTTTT. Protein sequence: CASSPGQGEKLFF.